This T cell receptor (beta chain) was sequenced in a study of blood T cell repertoires in COVID-19 (dated by TCRdb to between 2020 and 2021). With regard to the full study: Collaborator samples came from the United States, Italy and Spain and covered acute and convalescent phases of COVID-19. The material from the prospective study consisted of cDNA or gDNA derived from T cells, B-cell-depleted T cells, or PBMCs. Deeply sampled blood TCRbeta repertoires from subjects exposed to, actively infected with, or recovered from COVID-19 were included in the dataset. A freely available public database, intended as a resource for researchers studying the immune response to SARS-CoV-2, is where the repertoires were released. The samples were drawn from the first 160 participants of the ongoing ImmuneRACE study and from some 1,300 subjects provided by 6 global collaborators. The sample metadata nearly always contained a de-identified subject ID, COVID-19 status, age in years and sex. Where HLA class I and class II types were available, the types were taken from metadata supplied by the sample provider, not from assay-based typing.

Trimming leaves V shorter by 0 bases and J shorter by 9 bases, with the junction holding 9 bases beyond the gene matches. From cysteine to phenylalanine, the CDR3 is 15 amino acids long. Here the CDR3 DNA is all that survives: 45 bases in frame from base 1. CDR1 MGHRA and CDR2 YSYEKL were looked up in the germline V gene. The collaborating institutions used their own protocols to collect whole blood in K2EDTA tubes. For TCRbeta analysis, collaborator samples were shipped as frozen whole blood, as isolated PBMCs, or as DNA extracted from either sample type. TCRbeta CDR3 regions were amplified from genomic DNA by means of the immunoSEQ Assay, a bias-controlled multiplex PCR. On the study's bioinformatics: Nucleated cell counts per sample were estimated from amplification of reference gene primers within the assay. To quantify the absolute abundance of each unique TCRbeta CDR3 rearrangement, sequence reads were collapsed and filtered. For each sample, productive Simpson clonality was calculated by taking the square root of Simpson's diversity index across productive rearrangements. TCRdb carries this immuneACCESS record with in-frame sequences only. Its versions omit some clonotypes, under half of them owing to an unresolved V gene in the studies checked, with the rest unexplained. Clone size and the V and J calls come from that table; the DNA yielded D and trimming. The sample has some 64,000 clones on record, under 80% of them singletons. Of the sample, approximately 5.1% is held by the ten largest clones.

Results and caveats for the whole study, not just this receptor: The amount of clinical and demographic metadata varied by source and participant and was provided uncurated.

In regard to this clone: The clone's antigen remains unknown. The sample holds no much larger clone one base away, and base qualities are not on file.

Rearrangement joined TRBV4-1 to TRBJ2-7; 9 of the junction bases match TRBD1. This receptor was obtained from a human donor in a cohort sampled during active COVID-19. Material for sequencing was peripheral blood. CDR3 reads: CASSQDPGQGPMQYF. The nucleotide sequence is TGCGCCAGCAGCCAAGACCCGGGACAGGGCCCCATGCAGTACTTC.